This T cell receptor beta chain was recorded in a study of T cell changes during pregnancy in multiple sclerosis. Trimming pared 0 bases from V and 8 bases from J, leaving 13 bases between. The CDR3 has 14 residues. Germline V gene sequence: CDR1 MNHEY, CDR2 SVGAGI. The assay was immunoSEQ multiplex PCR, and TCRdb's table has in-frame clones only and misses some. Counted here are 100,000 or so clones, less than 95% occurring once; the ten biggest clones make up roughly 0.79%. The input for sequencing was peripheral blood, taken in the second trimester of pregnancy. This clonotype was obtained from a female donor in good health, enrolled as a control in a pregnancy study. The rearrangement uses TRBV6-5 and TRBJ1-2; no definite D call. Written as DNA, the CDR3 is TGTGCCAGCAGTTACTCGATGGGTCAGCGGGGCTACACCTTC. Translation gives CASSYSMGQRGYTF.